One TCR beta chain is described in this entry. This clone's antigen is unknown. No base quality values were provided; no much bigger clone lies one nucleotide off. This sample is drawn from a study of blood T cell repertoires in COVID-19 (dated by TCRdb to the early 2020s). Study-wide context: Collaborator samples came from the United States, Italy and Spain and covered acute and convalescent phases of COVID-19. The prospective study material was composed of cDNA or gDNA derived from T cells, B-cell-depleted T cells, or PBMCs. Subjects who had been exposed to COVID-19, were actively infected with it, or had recovered from it provided the deeply sampled blood TCRbeta repertoires that made up the dataset. The repertoires were made available in a free public database intended to serve as a resource for research on the immune response to SARS-CoV-2. Samples came from the ongoing ImmuneRACE study (first 160 participants) plus 1,254 subjects from 6 global collaborators. The sample metadata nearly always contained a de-identified subject ID, COVID-19 status, age in years and sex. HLA class I and class II types, where available, came from metadata supplied by the sample provider rather than from assay-based typing. Broad study findings and their caveats: How much clinical and demographic metadata was included differed by source and by participant, and the metadata was provided uncurated.

TCRbeta CDR3 regions were amplified from genomic DNA by means of the immunoSEQ Assay, a bias-controlled multiplex PCR. In the source study's methods: Nucleated cell counts per sample were estimated from amplification of reference gene primers within the assay. To quantify the absolute abundance of each unique TCRbeta CDR3 rearrangement, sequence reads were collapsed and filtered. Productive Simpson clonality was computed per sample as the square root of Simpson's diversity index over productive rearrangements. Not all clones reach the TCRdb copy of this immuneACCESS table, which keeps in-frame sequences only. Checked studies attribute under half of the gap to unresolved V genes and leave the rest unexplained. For V, J and clone size, that table is used; D and trimming come from the DNA. The sample yields roughly 190,000 clones; about 78% were counted once. In total, the top ten clones hold around 7.9% of the sample.

The collaborating institutions used their own protocols to collect whole blood in K2EDTA tubes. For TCRbeta analysis, collaborator samples were shipped as frozen whole blood, as isolated PBMCs, or as DNA extracted from either sample type. Measured from the cysteine to the phenylalanine, the CDR3 is 13 residues long. Solely the CDR3 DNA is kept, with 39 bases framed from the first base. Trimming removed 5 bases from V and 8 bases from J; the gene matches leave 6 bases unexplained. In the germline V gene (reference sequence), CDR1 corresponds to LNHDA and CDR2 to SQIVND. This receptor was taken from a woman in her 50s with active or convalescent COVID-19. Sequencing used peripheral blood. The rearrangement combines TRBV19 with TRBJ1-2; 9 middle bases align to TRBD1. The DNA is TGTGCCAGTAGTTTACAGGGGGCCATGGGCTACACCTTC. Its amino acids are CASSLQGAMGYTF.